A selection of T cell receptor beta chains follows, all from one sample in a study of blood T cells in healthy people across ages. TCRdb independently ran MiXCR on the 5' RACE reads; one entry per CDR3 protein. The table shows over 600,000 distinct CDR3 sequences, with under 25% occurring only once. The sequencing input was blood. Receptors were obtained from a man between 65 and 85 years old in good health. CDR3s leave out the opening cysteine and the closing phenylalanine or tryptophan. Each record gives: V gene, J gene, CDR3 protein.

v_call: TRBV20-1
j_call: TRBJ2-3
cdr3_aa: SARPGGVADTQY

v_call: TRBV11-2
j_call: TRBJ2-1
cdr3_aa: ASSPGQGASGRPYNEQF

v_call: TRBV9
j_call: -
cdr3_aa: ASSIDPRFYEQY

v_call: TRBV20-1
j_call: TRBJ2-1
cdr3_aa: SAGRESNEQF

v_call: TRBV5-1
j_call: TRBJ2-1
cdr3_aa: ASSLELAGVDEQF

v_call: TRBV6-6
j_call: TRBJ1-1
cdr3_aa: ASSNSGQGRNTEAF

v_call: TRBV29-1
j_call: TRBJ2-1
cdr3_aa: SVLLVGDLFSYKEQF

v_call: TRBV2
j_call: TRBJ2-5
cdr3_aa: ASSVERQETQY

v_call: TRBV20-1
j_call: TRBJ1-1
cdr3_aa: SAKGTEAF

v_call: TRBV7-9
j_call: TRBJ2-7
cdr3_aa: ASSLGAGYHEQY

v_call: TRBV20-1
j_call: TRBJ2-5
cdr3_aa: SARVMRELKTQY

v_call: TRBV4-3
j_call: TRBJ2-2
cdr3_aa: ASSQGGQLNTGELF

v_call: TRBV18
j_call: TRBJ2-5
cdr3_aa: ASSPVLGGSEETQY

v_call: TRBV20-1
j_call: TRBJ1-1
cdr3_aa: SAKLTGTVNTEAF

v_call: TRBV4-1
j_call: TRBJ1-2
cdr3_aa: ASSQGGGSTYGYT

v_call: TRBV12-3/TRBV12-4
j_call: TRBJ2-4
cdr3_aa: ASSPRSKNIQY

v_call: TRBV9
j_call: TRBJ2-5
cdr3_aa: ASSVGTSGQETQY

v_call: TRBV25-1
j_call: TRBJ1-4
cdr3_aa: ASGGSGSINEKLF

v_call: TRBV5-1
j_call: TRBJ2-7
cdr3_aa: ASSSHLASGENYEQY

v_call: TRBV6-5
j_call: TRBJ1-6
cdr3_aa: ASSYLADSPLH

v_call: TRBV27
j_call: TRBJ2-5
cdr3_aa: ASSQWSGEETQY

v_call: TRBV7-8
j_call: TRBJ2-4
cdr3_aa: ASSSRTGGNFLVKNIQY

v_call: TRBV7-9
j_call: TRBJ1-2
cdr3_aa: ASSLLQGRYGYT